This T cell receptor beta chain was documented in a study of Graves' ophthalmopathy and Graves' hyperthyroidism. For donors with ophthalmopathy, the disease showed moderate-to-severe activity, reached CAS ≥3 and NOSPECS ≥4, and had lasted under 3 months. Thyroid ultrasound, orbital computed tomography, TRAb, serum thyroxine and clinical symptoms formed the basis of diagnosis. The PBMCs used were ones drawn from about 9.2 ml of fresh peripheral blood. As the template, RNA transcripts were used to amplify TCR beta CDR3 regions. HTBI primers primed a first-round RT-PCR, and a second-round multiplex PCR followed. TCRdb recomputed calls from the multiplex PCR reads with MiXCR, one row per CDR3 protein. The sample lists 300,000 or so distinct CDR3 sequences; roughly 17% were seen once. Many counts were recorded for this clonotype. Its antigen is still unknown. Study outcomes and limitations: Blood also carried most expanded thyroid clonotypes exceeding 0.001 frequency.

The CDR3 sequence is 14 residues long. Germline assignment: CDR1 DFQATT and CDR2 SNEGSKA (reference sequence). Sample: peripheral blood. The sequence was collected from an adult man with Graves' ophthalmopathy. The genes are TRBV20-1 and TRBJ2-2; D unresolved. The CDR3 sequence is CTEIGIRWNGELFF. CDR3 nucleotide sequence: TGCACCGAGATAGGGATCCGGTGGAACGGGGAGCTGTTTTTT.